The 9 T cell receptor beta chains reported below all come from one sample, sequenced in a study of Ad26.COV2.S vaccination and SARS-CoV-2 variants. This table comes from immunoSEQ multiplex PCR, and its TCRdb copy is limited to in-frame clones, with some not included. The sample holds around 250,000 clones, roughly nine tenths seen once. The treatment here: about 20 received Ad26.COV2.S at low or high dose, single or two shots; several received placebo; per-sample allocation not given. Sampling was performed 63 days after the first vaccine or placebo injection. The sequencing here drew on peripheral blood, taken in a trial of Ad26.COV2.S vaccine versus placebo. All receptors come from a person between 18 and 65 years old who received the Ad26.COV2.S COVID-19 vaccine or a placebo.

CDR3: CASSLEWTASYEQYF. Written as DNA, the CDR3 is TGTGCCAGCAGCTTAGAGTGGACAGCCTCCTACGAGCAGTACTTC. This chain joins TRBV7-2 and TRBJ2-7, with D possibly TRBD1 on 6 matching bases. The CDR3 loop spans 15 amino acids. Trimming cost V 1 base and J 0 bases, with 10 bases left between them. Germline V gene sequence: CDR1 SGHTA, CDR2 FQGNSA.

The CDR3 coding sequence is TGTGCCAGCAGTTACTCGATGTACGCAGATCTCTACGAGCAGTACTTC. Translated, it gives CASSYSMYADLYEQYF. This rearrangement joins TRBV6-5 to TRBJ2-7; D is undetermined. V was pared by 0 bases and J by 3 bases, with 15 bases between. This CDR3 contains 16 residues. Germline CDR1 and CDR2: MNHEY and SVGAGI.

The chain joins TRBV6-5 to TRBJ1-4; 9 nucleotides agree with TRBD1. The CDR3 spans 16 residues. The ends lost 2 bases at V and 7 bases at J; junction bases unmatched: 8. Per the germline V gene, CDR1 is MNHEY and CDR2 is SVGAGI. CDR3 in amino acids: CASSYATGGRIEKLFF. In DNA, the CDR3 is TGTGCCAGCAGTTACGCGACAGGGGGTCGAATTGAAAAACTGTTTTTT.

This clone showed up just a few times. The chain combines TRBV9 with TRBJ2-1; 9 bases agree with TRBD1. J gave up 7 bases and V 4 bases, and 12 bases lay outside the gene matches. Germline lookup yields CDR1 SGDLS and CDR2 YYNGEE. The CDR3 spans 16 residues. Here the CDR3 reads CASSLGTGGSRNEQFF. The CDR3 DNA reads TGTGCCAGCAGCCTGGGTACAGGGGGCTCGCGTAATGAGCAGTTCTTC.

V and J are TRBV7-3 and TRBJ2-6; the D gene is possibly TRBD1 (5 bases). Germline loops: CDR1 SGHTA, CDR2 FQGTGA. This CDR3 comprises 17 residues. V was trimmed by 3 bases and J by 0 bases, leaving 12 bases between them. This CDR3 reads CASSLMDRGSGANVLTF. The CDR3 DNA sequence: TGTGCCAGCAGCTTGATGGATAGGGGCTCTGGGGCCAACGTCCTGACTTTC.

V gene TRBV5-1 combines with J gene TRBJ2-5; unclear D gene. Germline V lookup: CDR1 SGHRS, CDR2 YFSETQ. The CDR3 has 15 amino acids. Between the trimmed V and J ends, which lost 5 bases and 2 bases, there was a span of 16 bases. DNA of the CDR3: TGCGCCAGCAGTCCATCATTGGGTCTACAAGAGACCCAGTACTTC. Encoded protein: CASSPSLGLQETQYF.

The chain has TRBV7-3 and TRBJ2-2, with a possible D match to TRBD2 (5 bases). Germline loops: CDR1 SGHTA, CDR2 FQGTGA. The CDR3 length is 16 residues. V lost 4 bases and J 2 bases, leaving 14 bases between the germline ends. CDR3 region: CASSSPAGLNTGELFF. CDR3 bases: TGTGCCAGCAGCTCCCCCGCGGGTCTAAACACCGGGGAGCTGTTTTTT.

This rearrangement joins TRBV4-2 to TRBJ1-2; the D gene is possibly TRBD1 (5 bases). V shed 0 bases and J shed 4 bases, with 15 bases lying between them. Germline values: CDR1 LGHNA, CDR2 YNFKEQ. The CDR3 extends over 16 amino acids. CDR3 region: CASSQEGGRVSYGYTF. The DNA for the CDR3 is TGTGCCAGCAGCCAAGAGGGTGGCAGGGTATCCTATGGCTACACCTTC.

This chain links TRBV6-1 with TRBJ2-1; perhaps TRBD1 as D (5 bases). The CDR3 spans 17 residues. The V end was cut by 4 bases, the J end by 3 bases, with 19 bases between. Germline assignment: CDR1 MNHNS and CDR2 SASEGT. CDR3 coding DNA: TGTGCCAGCAGTGCCAAACCTTCTCAAGACAGCTACAATGAGCAGTTCTTC. The encoded protein is CASSAKPSQDSYNEQFF.